This T cell receptor beta chain was recorded in a study of identical twins. Study-wide points: Beta out-of-frame sequences showed weaker excess sharing between twins.

In its sample, this clonotype was seen a few times. Its antigen is unidentified. All donors were healthy Caucasians. The germline V and J ends were trimmed by 3 bases and 0 bases, with 7 bases remaining between them. There are 13 residues in the CDR3. Germline values: CDR1 DFQATT, CDR2 SNEGSKA (reference sequence). A template switching step contributed a universal primer site, while unique molecular identifiers were present in the cDNA. TCRdb re-called the 5' RACE reads with MiXCR, one entry per CDR3 protein. The table lists about 550,000 distinct CDR3 sequences, about a fifth of them singletons. The same sample was also studied in work on yellow fever vaccine responses in identical twins. From that study: Among the twins, the vaccine T cell response reportedly seemed partly convergent and partly personalized.

V is TRBV20-1 and J is TRBJ2-3; D unresolved. The clonotype originates from a woman under 30 in good health. Material: CD4+ T cells sorted from blood. CDR3 amino acids: CSASGHSTDTQYF. CDR3 DNA: TGCAGTGCTAGCGGCCATAGCACAGATACGCAGTATTTT.